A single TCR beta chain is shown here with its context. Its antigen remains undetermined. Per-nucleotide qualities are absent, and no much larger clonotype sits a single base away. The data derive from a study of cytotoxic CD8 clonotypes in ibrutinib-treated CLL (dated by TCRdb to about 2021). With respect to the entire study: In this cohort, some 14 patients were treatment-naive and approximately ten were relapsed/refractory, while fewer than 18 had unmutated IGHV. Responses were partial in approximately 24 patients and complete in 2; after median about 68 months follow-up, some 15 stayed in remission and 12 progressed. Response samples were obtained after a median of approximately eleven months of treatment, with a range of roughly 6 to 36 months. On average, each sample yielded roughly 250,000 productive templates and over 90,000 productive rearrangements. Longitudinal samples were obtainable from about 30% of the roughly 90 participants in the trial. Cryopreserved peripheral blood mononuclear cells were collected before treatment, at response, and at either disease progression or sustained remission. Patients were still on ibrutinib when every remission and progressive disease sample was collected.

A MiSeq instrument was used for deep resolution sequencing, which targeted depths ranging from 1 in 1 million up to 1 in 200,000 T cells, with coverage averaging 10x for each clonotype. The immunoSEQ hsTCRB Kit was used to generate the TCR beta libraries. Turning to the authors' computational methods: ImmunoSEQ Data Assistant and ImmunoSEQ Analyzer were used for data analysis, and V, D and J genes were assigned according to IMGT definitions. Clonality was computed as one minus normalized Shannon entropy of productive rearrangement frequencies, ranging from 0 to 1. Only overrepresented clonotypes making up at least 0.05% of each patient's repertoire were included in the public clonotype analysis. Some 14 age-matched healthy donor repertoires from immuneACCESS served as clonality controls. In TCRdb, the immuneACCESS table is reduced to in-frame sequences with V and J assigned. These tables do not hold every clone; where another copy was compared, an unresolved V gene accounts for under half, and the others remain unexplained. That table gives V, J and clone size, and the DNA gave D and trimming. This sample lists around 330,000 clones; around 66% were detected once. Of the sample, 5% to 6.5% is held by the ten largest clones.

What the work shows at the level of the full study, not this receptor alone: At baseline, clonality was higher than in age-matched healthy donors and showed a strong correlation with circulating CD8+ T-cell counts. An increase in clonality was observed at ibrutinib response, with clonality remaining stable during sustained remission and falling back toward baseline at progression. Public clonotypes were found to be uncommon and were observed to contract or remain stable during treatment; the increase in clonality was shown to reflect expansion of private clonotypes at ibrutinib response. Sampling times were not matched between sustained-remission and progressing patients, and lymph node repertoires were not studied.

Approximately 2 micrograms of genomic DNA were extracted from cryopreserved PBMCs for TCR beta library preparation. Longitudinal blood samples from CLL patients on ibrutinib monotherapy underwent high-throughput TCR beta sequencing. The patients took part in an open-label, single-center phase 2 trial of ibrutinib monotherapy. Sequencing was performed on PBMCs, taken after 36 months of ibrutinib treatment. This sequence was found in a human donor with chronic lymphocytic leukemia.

CDR3 loop: CASSALVDTEAFF. The DNA sequence follows: TGTGCCAGCAGCGCCTTGGTCGACACTGAAGCTTTCTTT. The rearranged chain carries TRBV9 and TRBJ1-1, with an unclear D gene assignment. Looking up the germline V gene yields CDR1 SGDLS and CDR2 YYNGEE. Cut back by 3 bases and 3 bases, the V and J ends lie 9 bases apart. Measured from the cysteine to the phenylalanine, the CDR3 is 13 residues long. Only the CDR3 region is kept as DNA, spanning 39 bases read in frame from base 1.